Included here is one T cell receptor beta chain sequence, with context. Its antigen is as yet unknown. This sample was taken from a study of OX40 agonist ivuxolimab in advanced cancers. Study summary: With a range of roughly 20 to 80, age averaged approximately 60 years, and 65% to 90% were male. Findings and limits, study-wide: CD4+ and CD8+ blood T cells expanded clonally by week 6 at 0.1 to 3.0 mg/kg. It was not determined which antigens were specifically recognized by the peripheral T cells that had undergone clonal expansion. With doses of 0.1-3.0 mg/kg, partial responders showed among the lowest clonal expansion.

This CDR3 has 17 amino acids. CDR1 is SGHTS and CDR2 is YDEGEE in the germline V gene. With 5 bases removed from V and 0 bases from J, the gap between germline ends came to 17 bases. TCRdb's copy holds only in-frame clones and misses some; the assay was immunoSEQ multiplex PCR. This sample yields approximately 54,000 clones, of which more than 65% are seen a single time; about 3% belongs to the top ten. The chain couples TRBV5-8 to TRBJ1-4, with D possibly being TRBD1 (5 bases). The sample was CD4+ or CD8+ T cells sorted from blood, taken in a trial of the OX40 agonist ivuxolimab. The TCR originated in an adult with an advanced solid tumor such as melanoma, head and neck, liver or kidney cancer. CDR3 coding DNA: TGTGCCAGCAGTCCTCGGCGACAGTTTGCAACTAATGAAAAACTGTTTTTT. It is translated as CASSPRRQFATNEKLFF. The whole variable domain, filled in from reference TRBV5-8 and TRBJ1-4, reads EAGVTQSPTHLIKTRGQQATLRCSPISGHTSVYWYQQALGLGLQFLLWYDEGEERNRGNFPPRFSGRQFPNYSSELNVNALELEDSALYLCASSPRRQFATNEKLFFGSGTQLSVL.